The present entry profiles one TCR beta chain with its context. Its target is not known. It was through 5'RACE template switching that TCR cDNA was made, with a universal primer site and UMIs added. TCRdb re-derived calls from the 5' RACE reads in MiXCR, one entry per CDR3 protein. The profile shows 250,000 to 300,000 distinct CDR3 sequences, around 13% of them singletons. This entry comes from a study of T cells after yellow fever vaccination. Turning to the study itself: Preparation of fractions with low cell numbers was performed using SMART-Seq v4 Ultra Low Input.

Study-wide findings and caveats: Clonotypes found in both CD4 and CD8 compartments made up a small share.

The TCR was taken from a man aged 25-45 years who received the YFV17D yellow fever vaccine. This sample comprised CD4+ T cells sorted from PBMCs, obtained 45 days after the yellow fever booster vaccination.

CDR3 nucleotides: TGTGCCAGCAGTTTAGCGCTTGGCGGGAGGGCCCAGCAGTACTTC. Amino acid sequence: CASSLALGGRAQQYF. The genes are TRBV12-3 or TRBV12-4 and TRBJ2-7; 9 bases align to TRBD2. The V gene end was trimmed by 0 bases and the J gene end by 8 bases; junction bases not matched to a gene: 8. This CDR3 spans 15 amino acids.